This T cell receptor beta chain was sequenced during a study of shared clonotypes between healthy human individuals. The assay was immunoSEQ multiplex PCR, and TCRdb's table has in-frame clones only and misses some. The repertoire consists of some 1 million clones, with roughly 80% occurring once and the leading ten covering 1.4% to 1.5%. Germline trimming cut 2 bases from V and 9 bases from J; bases unmatched to any gene: 16. The CDR3 runs to 17 residues. Per the germline V gene, CDR1 is GTSNPN and CDR2 is SVGIG (reference sequence). The chain carries TRBV30 and TRBJ2-1, with TRBD1 identical over 10 bases. The sequenced sample consisted of memory CD4+ T cells sorted from blood. Subset of the sample: CD45RA-negative fraction. The source is a man between 18 and 35 years old in good health. In DNA, the CDR3 is TGTGCCTGGAGTTCGGGGGCCCGGGACAGGGGTTCCGGTGAGCAGTTCTTC. Protein sequence: CAWSSGARDRGSGEQFF.